The present entry profiles one TCR beta chain with its context. J lost 5 bases, V lost 4 bases, and 6 bases had no gene match. CDR1 is SGHRS and CDR2 is YFSETQ in the germline V gene. The CDR3 is 16 residues long. The data stem from a study of cytomegalovirus exposure and HLA in healthy donors. Assay used: immunoSEQ multiplex PCR; TCRdb lists only in-frame clones, some missing. The table records more than 95,000 clones, around nine tenths of them present only once. The chain combines TRBV5-1 with TRBJ2-3; 14 nucleotides match TRBD2. The clonotype was recovered from a man between 18 and 29 years old in good health and CMV-seropositive. What was sequenced was PBMCs. The CDR3 region is CASSPGLAGDGDTQYF. The DNA for the CDR3 is TGCGCCAGCAGCCCGGGACTAGCGGGGGATGGAGATACGCAGTATTTT. The full variable domain, in which reference TRBV5-1 and TRBJ2-3 provide the parts outside the CDR3, is KAGVTQTPRYLIKTRGQQVTLSCSPISGHRSVSWYQQTPGQGLQFLFEYFSETQRNKGNFPGRFSGRQFSNSRSEMNVSTLELGDSALYLCASSPGLAGDGDTQYFGPGTRLTVL.